Each of the 25 T cell receptor beta chains below was sequenced from the same sample in a study of control samples from healthy donors and cancer patients. Produced via immunoSEQ multiplex PCR; TCRdb's table is partial and in-frame only. Of about 120,000 clones listed, about 91% are singletons. The sample comprised blood. These receptors all stem from a man aged 40-50 years in good health.

CDR3 nucleotide sequence: TGTGCCAGCACCGGGGCATTTGGAAGGACAGATACGCAGTATTTT. Encoded protein: CASTGAFGRTDTQYF. This chain connects TRBV6-5 to TRBJ2-3; D might be TRBD1 or TRBD2, each matching 5 bases. The CDR3 loop spans 15 amino acids. Germline CDR1 MNHEY, CDR2 SVGAGI. The ends were cut back, 7 bases at V and 3 bases at J, with 17 bases in the middle.

This clone is a singleton in its sample. This chain links TRBV4-1 with TRBJ2-3; 7 bases fit TRBD1. CDR1 and CDR2 from the germline V gene are MGHRA and YSYEKL. The CDR3 extends over 15 amino acids. V gave up 1 base and J gave up 5 bases; unmatched junction bases: 6. The CDR3 bases are TGCGCCAGCAGCCAAGGACAGGGTGGGAGAGATACGCAGTATTTT. It encodes CASSQGQGGRDTQYF.

This chain links TRBV4-2 with TRBJ2-5; no firm D call. Trimming shortened V by 0 bases and J by 4 bases, and 12 bases separated the two germline ends. Germline lookup yields CDR1 LGHNA and CDR2 YNFKEQ. This CDR3 has 15 amino acids. The CDR3 is CASSQDLSSIETQYF. Written as DNA, the CDR3 is TGTGCCAGCAGCCAAGATCTTTCTAGTATAGAGACCCAGTACTTC.

The chain has TRBV3-1 (or the pseudogene TRBV3-2) and TRBJ2-3; TRBD2 aligns across 8 bases. Looked up from germline, CDR1 is LGHDT and CDR2 is YNNKEL (reference sequence). V was pared by 1 base and J by 4 bases, with 4 bases of the junction left unmatched. The CDR3 has 15 amino acids. The CDR3 region has the DNA TGTGCCAGCAGCCAAGCGGGGGGGCGCCCAGATACGCAGTATTTT. It encodes CASSQAGGRPDTQYF.

The V gene is TRBV5-1, the J gene TRBJ2-2; 16 positions match TRBD2. The CDR3 runs to 19 residues. J gave up 0 bases and V 4 bases, and 6 bases lay outside the gene matches. Germline V gene lookup returns CDR1 SGHRS and CDR2 YFSETQ. CDR3 loop: CASSPGTSGGASNTGELFF. CDR3 coding DNA: TGCGCCAGCAGCCCGGGGACTAGCGGGGGGGCTTCGAACACCGGGGAGCTGTTTTTT.

This chain connects TRBV24-1 to TRBJ2-2, with D possibly matching TRBD1 (6 bases). Deletions cut 10 bases from V and 6 bases from J, with 11 bases between. CDR1 and CDR2 from the germline V gene are KGHDR and SFDVKD. The CDR3 totals 12 residues. The CDR3 loop reads CATSEGAGELFF. As DNA, the CDR3 is TGTGCCACTTCAGAGGGGGCCGGGGAGCTGTTTTTT.

The J gene is TRBJ1-2, the V gene TRBV6-1, with no clear D. The CDR3 runs 13 residues. Germline-derived CDR1 and CDR2 are MNHNS and SASEGT. With 3 bases removed from V and 2 bases from J, the gap between germline ends came to 7 bases. Here the CDR3 DNA reads TGTGCCAGCAGTGAGAGATGGAACTATGGCTACACCTTC. This gives the protein CASSERWNYGYTF.

The chain recombines TRBV19 with TRBJ2-3; 13 nucleotides line up with TRBD2. Germline CDR1 LNHDA, CDR2 SQIVND (reference sequence). This CDR3 is 17 amino acids long. V lost 3 bases, J lost 5 bases, and 8 bases stayed unmatched. CDR3 residues: CASSIGTSGVTQDTQYF. CDR3 DNA sequence: TGTGCCAGTAGTATCGGGACTAGCGGGGTCACACAAGATACGCAGTATTTT. The full variable domain, its missing parts supplied by reference TRBV19 and TRBJ2-3, is DGGITQSPKYLFRKEGQNVTLSCEQNLNHDAMYWYRQDPGQGLRLIYYSQIVNDFQKGDIAEGYSVSREKKESFPLTVTSAQKNPTAFYLCASSIGTSGVTQDTQYFGPGTRLTVL.

The chain is built from TRBV5-1 and TRBJ2-1; 10 bases map to TRBD1. Germline V CDR1 and CDR2: SGHRS, YFSETQ. The CDR3 spans 15 residues. Germline trimming cut 4 bases from V and 4 bases from J; bases unmatched to any gene: 5. CDR3 coding DNA: TGCGCCAGCAGCAAGACAGGGGGCGGTTACAATGAGCAGTTCTTC. The encoded protein is CASSKTGGGYNEQFF.

This rearrangement joins TRBV19 to TRBJ1-1; possibly TRBD1 for D (5 bases). Germline lookup yields CDR1 LNHDA and CDR2 SQIVND (reference sequence). V lost 4 bases, J lost 6 bases, and 15 bases lay in between. CDR3 size: 14 residues. CDR3 protein: CASSSPQGRAEAFF. As DNA, the CDR3 is TGTGCCAGTAGTAGTCCTCAGGGTCGGGCTGAAGCTTTCTTT. The full variable domain, completed using reference TRBV19 and TRBJ1-1, is DGGITQSPKYLFRKEGQNVTLSCEQNLNHDAMYWYRQDPGQGLRLIYYSQIVNDFQKGDIAEGYSVSREKKESFPLTVTSAQKNPTAFYLCASSSPQGRAEAFFGQGTRLTVV.

J is TRBJ2-5 and V is TRBV5-1; 8 nucleotides agree with TRBD1. The trim removed 6 bases at V and 5 bases at J, leaving 15 bases unmatched. Per the germline V gene, CDR1 is SGHRS and CDR2 is YFSETQ. This CDR3 contains 16 residues. CDR3 nucleotides: TGCGCCAGCACTGCCCAGGGCAGGGGGCTGGGGGAGACCCAGTACTTC. This codes for CASTAQGRGLGETQYF.

This chain connects TRBV28 to TRBJ1-4, with 12 bases identical to TRBD1. Germline CDR1 is MDHEN and CDR2 is SYDVKM. This CDR3 has 17 residues. V lost 0 bases, J lost 3 bases, and 2 bases stayed unmatched. The CDR3 protein is CASSLWGQGAANEKLFF. As DNA, the CDR3 is TGTGCCAGCAGTTTATGGGGACAGGGGGCGGCTAATGAAAAACTGTTTTTT.

This clone was seen just once. V and J are TRBV28 and TRBJ1-1; possibly TRBD1 for D (5 bases). This CDR3 spans 15 amino acids. V was cut by 2 bases and J by 5 bases, with 15 bases left in between. Germline V gives CDR1 MDHEN, CDR2 SYDVKM. The chain's CDR3 is CASSLGSGFRTEAFF. CDR3 coding DNA: TGTGCCAGCAGTTTAGGTTCAGGGTTCAGGACTGAAGCTTTCTTT.

This clone has more than one count but fewer than ten. The genes are TRBV10-1 and TRBJ2-3; unclear D gene. CDR1 is WNHNN, CDR2 SYGVQD, per germline (reference sequence). CDR3 length: 13 residues. The germline V and J ends were trimmed by 6 bases and 2 bases, with 9 bases remaining between them. The DNA for the CDR3 is TGCGCCAGCAGCAGAAGTTTCACAGATACGCAGTATTTT. Its protein is CASSRSFTDTQYF.

V usage is TRBV5-5 and J usage is TRBJ1-3, with 7 bases that match TRBD1. Germline CDR1 reads SGHKS; CDR2 reads YYEKEE (reference sequence). V was pared by 0 bases and J by 0 bases, with 9 bases of the junction left unmatched. The CDR3 spans 18 residues. The CDR3 DNA sequence: TGTGCCAGCAGCTTGGAGAAGGGGGCTACCTTCTCTGGAAACACCATATATTTT. Translated, it gives CASSLEKGATFSGNTIYF.

The chain recombines TRBV9 with TRBJ1-6; tentative D call: TRBD1 (5 bases). Germline CDR1 and CDR2: SGDLS and YYNGEE. With 0 bases removed from V and 6 bases from J, the gap between germline ends came to 10 bases. The CDR3 loop spans 15 amino acids. As DNA, the CDR3 is TGTGCCAGCAGCGTAGCTGGGGGAGGTAATTCACCCCTCCACTTT. Protein product: CASSVAGGGNSPLHF.

This clone appeared a few times. The chain couples TRBV18 to TRBJ1-1, with TRBD1 as a possible D gene (5 bases). The ends were cut back, 2 bases at V and 1 base at J, with 26 bases in the middle. This CDR3 is built from 20 residues. The germline gives CDR1 KGHSH, CDR2 LQKENI. CDR3 bases: TGTGCCAGCTCACCATCCCAGGGCCCCGTGGGCGGTTTACCGAACACTGAAGCTTTCTTT. It specifies CASSPSQGPVGGLPNTEAFF.

The chain employs TRBV15 and TRBJ2-7; 9 bases agree with TRBD1. The CDR3 runs to 13 residues. J lost 7 bases, V lost 2 bases, and 3 bases had no gene match. Germline values: CDR1 LNHNV, CDR2 YYDKDF (reference sequence). The CDR3 DNA sequence: TGTGCCACCAGCAGAAGACAGGGGGGGGAGCAGTACTTC. The encoded protein is CATSRRQGGEQYF.

This chain links TRBV5-1 with TRBJ2-7; TRBD2 agrees at 7 bases. The V segment lost 7 bases and the J segment 4 bases; nucleotides outside the gene matches: 17. The CDR3 is 16 amino acids. Germline V gene sequence: CDR1 SGHRS, CDR2 YFSETQ. CDR3 in amino acids: CASLPGQGLTPYEQYF. CDR3 DNA: TGCGCCAGCCTCCCGGGGCAGGGACTAACACCTTACGAGCAGTACTTC.

The CDR3 sequence is CASSLTEETQYF. The CDR3 nucleotides are TGTGCCAGCAGTTTGACAGAAGAGACCCAGTACTTC. The chain is built from TRBV12-3 or TRBV12-4 and TRBJ2-5; TRBD1 might be the D (5 bases). V was clipped by 3 bases and J by 3 bases, with 5 bases between them. The CDR3 is made up of 12 amino acids.

Here the CDR3 reads CASTYPKGMNTEAFF. CDR3 nucleotides: TGTGCCAGCACCTACCCGAAGGGAATGAACACTGAAGCTTTCTTT. This sequence joins TRBV6-6 and TRBJ1-1; D is uncertain. Germline V gene lookup returns CDR1 MNHNY and CDR2 SVGAGI (reference sequence). Trimming pared 7 bases from V and 0 bases from J, leaving 15 bases between. CDR3 size: 15 residues.

This clone was seen only once. This chain connects TRBV4-3 to TRBJ1-2, with D hard to call. Germline V gives CDR1 LGHNA, CDR2 YSLEER. Trimming shortened V by 0 bases and J by 1 base, and 6 bases separated the two germline ends. This CDR3 region has 14 residues. CDR3 residues: CASSQDYSNYGYTF. The CDR3 nucleotides are TGCGCCAGCAGCCAAGATTACAGTAACTATGGCTACACCTTC.

J is TRBJ2-2 and V is TRBV25-1; 10 bases are shared with TRBD2. V lost 1 base to trimming and J lost 4 bases; unmatched junction nucleotides: 3. This CDR3 has 16 residues. CDR1 and CDR2 (germline): MGHDK, SYGVNS. The CDR3 DNA reads as TGTGCCAGCAGTGAATCCCGGACTAGCGGCACCGGGGAGCTGTTTTTT. Its translation: CASSESRTSGTGELFF.

The V call is TRBV6-5, the J call TRBJ2-6; 7 bases fit TRBD1. Germline V CDR1 and CDR2: MNHEY, SVGAGI. J lost 7 bases, V lost 5 bases, and 8 bases had no gene match. The CDR3 has 15 residues. The CDR3 nucleotides read TGTGCCAGCAGTCCGGGGACAGTTGGCGCCAACGTCCTGACTTTC. This translates into CASSPGTVGANVLTF.

This CDR3 reads CASSVDLGNTIYF. Written as DNA, the CDR3 is TGTGCCAGCAGCGTAGACCTCGGAAACACCATATATTTT. The V call is TRBV9, the J call TRBJ1-3, with D uncertain. Germline CDR1 and CDR2: SGDLS and YYNGEE. This CDR3 has 13 amino acids. Trimming left V 0 bases short and J 4 bases short, with 5 bases between.